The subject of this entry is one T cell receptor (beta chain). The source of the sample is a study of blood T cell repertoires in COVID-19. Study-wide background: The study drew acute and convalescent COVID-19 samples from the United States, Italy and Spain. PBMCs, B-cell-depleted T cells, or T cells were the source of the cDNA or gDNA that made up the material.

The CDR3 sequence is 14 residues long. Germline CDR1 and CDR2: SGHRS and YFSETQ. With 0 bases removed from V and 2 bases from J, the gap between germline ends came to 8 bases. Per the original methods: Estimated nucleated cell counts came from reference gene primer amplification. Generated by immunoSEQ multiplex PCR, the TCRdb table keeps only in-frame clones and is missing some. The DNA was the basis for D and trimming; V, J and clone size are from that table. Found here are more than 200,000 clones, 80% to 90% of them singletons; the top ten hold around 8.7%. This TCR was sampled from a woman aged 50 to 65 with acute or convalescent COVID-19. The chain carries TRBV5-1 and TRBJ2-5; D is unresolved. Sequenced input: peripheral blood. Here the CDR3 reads CASSLVQIQETQYF. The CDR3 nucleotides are TGCGCCAGCAGCTTGGTACAGATACAAGAGACCCAGTACTTC.